Below are 22 T cell receptor beta chains sequenced from a single sample in a study of blood T cells in healthy people across ages. The second PCR ran roughly 7 to 12 cycles with a sample-barcoded 5' primer and J-beta primers. TCRdb reanalysed the 5' RACE reads using MiXCR and keeps one entry per CDR3 protein. The sample yields 950,000 to 1,200,000 distinct CDR3 sequences, 30% to 40% seen once. The sequenced sample was blood. The origin of the receptors is a man between 18 and 35 years old in good health.

The chain uses TRBV21-1 and TRBJ1-1; the table's TRBD1 call for D was not verified on the DNA. TRBV21-1 is classified as a pseudogene. This CDR3 has 15 residues. The DNA of the CDR3 is TGTGCCAGCAGCAAGGCAGGCAGGGAGTACACTGAAGCTTTCTTT. This codes for CASSKAGREYTEAFF.

This clonotype was counted only a few times. The rearrangement links TRBV5-1 to TRBJ2-1; a possible D gene is TRBD2 (5 bases). The V gene lost 8 bases and the J gene lost 2 bases, with 20 bases spanning the gap. CDR3 length: 16 amino acids. Germline CDR1 and CDR2: SGHRS and YFSETQ. The CDR3 loop reads CASSAGLQQAYNEQFF. CDR3 sequence (DNA): TGCGCCAGTAGCGCTGGACTGCAGCAGGCCTACAATGAGCAGTTCTTC.

The chain recombines TRBV4-3 with TRBJ2-5, with a weak D call TRBD2 (6 bases). The length of the CDR3 is 14 residues. Germline V gene lookup returns CDR1 LGHNA and CDR2 YSLEER. V was cut by 4 bases and J by 2 bases, with 11 bases left in between. CDR3 bases: TGCGCCAGCAGCCCGCGGGGAGAACAAGAGACCCAGTACTTC. This codes for CASSPRGEQETQYF.

V is TRBV2 and J is TRBJ1-1; D is ambiguous. The germline gives CDR1 SNHLY, CDR2 FYNNEI. The CDR3 extends over 14 amino acids. V was pared by 3 bases and J by 0 bases, with 8 bases between. The CDR3 DNA reads TGTGCCAGCAGTGAGGCAGTAATGAACACTGAAGCTTTCTTT. It yields the protein CASSEAVMNTEAFF.

The chain has TRBV29-1 and TRBJ2-3, with D possibly being TRBD1 or TRBD2 (5 bases each). CDR3 length: 15 amino acids. CDR1 and CDR2 from the germline V gene are SQVTM and ANQGSEA. Trimming removed 2 bases from V and 4 bases from J, with 16 bases in between. In DNA form, the CDR3 reads TGCAGCGTTGAAAGGGACGCCCGGACCTCAGATACGCAGTATTTT. Protein sequence: CSVERDARTSDTQYF.

As DNA, the CDR3 is TGTGCCAGCAGCCGTGTCGACAGCCTTACCATGAACACTGAAGCTTTCTTT. Amino acid sequence: CASSRVDSLTMNTEAFF. The chain employs TRBV7-3 and TRBJ1-1, with a tentative D call TRBD1 (5 bases). Trimming took 5 bases from V and 0 from J, leaving 19 bases between them. The CDR3 is made up of 17 amino acids. In germline, CDR1 is SGHTA, CDR2 FQGTGA. Full variable domain (outside the CDR3, taken from reference TRBV7-3 and TRBJ1-1): GAGVSQTPSNKVTEKGKYVELRCDPISGHTALYWYRQSLGQGPEFLIYFQGTGAADDSGLPNDRFFAVRPEGSVSTLKIQRTERGDSAVYLCASSRVDSLTMNTEAFFGQGTRLTVV.

The CDR3 protein is CASRSPGDQETQYF. The CDR3 nucleotides are TGTGCCAGCAGATCTCCGGGAGACCAAGAGACCCAGTACTTC. The chain couples TRBV6-2 or TRBV6-3 to TRBJ2-5; maybe TRBD2 (6 bases). Trimming took 6 bases from V and 0 from J, leaving 11 bases between them. The CDR3 consists of 14 residues. Germline values: CDR1 MNHEY, CDR2 SVGEGT.

In its sample, this clonotype was seen a few times. The chain combines TRBV7-2 with TRBJ2-7; 9 nucleotides agree with TRBD2. The CDR3 runs to 15 residues. V shed 1 base, J shed 5 bases, and the junction held 6 bases outside the gene matches. Germline-derived CDR1 and CDR2 are SGHTA and FQGNSA. In DNA form, the CDR3 reads TGTGCCAGCAGCTTAGTAGGTAGCGGGGGAAACGAGCAGTACTTC. Translating it yields CASSLVGSGGNEQYF.

The V gene is TRBV6-2 or TRBV6-3, the J gene TRBJ2-3; the D gene is possibly TRBD2 (6 bases). This CDR3 contains 18 residues. The V and J ends lost 2 bases and 4 bases respectively, with 22 bases between them. The germline gives CDR1 MNHEY, CDR2 SVGEGT. The CDR3 DNA reads TGTGCCAGCAGTTACGAAACGGAGGGAGCCAGTTTCGCAGATACGCAGTATTTT. It is translated as CASSYETEGASFADTQYF.

This clonotype has more than one count but fewer than ten. J is TRBJ1-4 and V is TRBV10-3; D is perhaps TRBD1 (5 bases). The CDR3 is made up of 14 amino acids. Germline CDR1 and CDR2: ENHRY and SYGVKD. Trimming shortened V by 3 bases and J by 3 bases, and 8 bases separated the two germline ends. CDR3 in amino acids: CAISEGTSNEKLFF. The CDR3 DNA reads TGTGCCATCAGTGAAGGGACCTCTAATGAAAAACTGTTTTTT.

The chain combines TRBV25-1 with TRBJ1-4; D not certain. The germline gives CDR1 MGHDK, CDR2 SYGVNS. The CDR3 runs to 15 residues. V was shortened by 3 bases and J by 8 bases, with 16 bases between the two germline ends. The CDR3 DNA follows: TGTGCCAGCAGTGAGGATGCTCACCTCCGGGAAAAACTGTTTTTT. The encoded protein is CASSEDAHLREKLFF.

V and J are TRBV21-1 and TRBJ1-4; the D call TRBD1 from the table was never checked on the DNA. TRBV21-1 is a known pseudogene. This CDR3 region has 15 residues. The CDR3 coding sequence is TGTGCCAGCAGCAAAGATCGGGGCTCCAGAGAAAAACTGTTTTTT. Protein sequence: CASSKDRGSREKLFF.

The V and J genes are TRBV7-8 and TRBJ1-5; D is uncertain. The CDR3 spans 16 residues. Looked up from germline, CDR1 is SGHVS and CDR2 is FQNEAQ. V lost 3 bases, J lost 4 bases, and 16 bases lay in between. CDR3: CASSFSREVGNQPQHF. DNA for the CDR3: TGTGCCAGCAGCTTCTCCCGGGAAGTAGGGAATCAGCCCCAGCATTTT. Full variable domain (remainder filled in from reference TRBV7-8 and TRBJ1-5): GAGVSQSPRYKVAKRGQDVALRCDPISGHVSLFWYQQALGQGPEFLTYFQNEAQLDKSGLPSDRFFAERPEGSVSTLKIQRTQQEDSAVYLCASSFSREVGNQPQHFGDGTRLSIL.

The chain joins TRBV4-2 to TRBJ1-2, with D perhaps TRBD1 (6 bases). Between the trimmed V and J ends, which lost 4 bases and 7 bases, there was a span of 16 bases. Germline CDR1 LGHNA, CDR2 YNFKEQ. The CDR3 is 14 residues long. The CDR3 region is CASSRGGQTVGYTF. The DNA for the CDR3 is TGTGCCAGCAGCCGGGGCGGACAGACCGTTGGCTACACCTTC.

This clonotype turned up a few times. This chain links TRBV9 with TRBJ2-1; D is perhaps TRBD2 (5 bases). Per the germline V gene, CDR1 is SGDLS and CDR2 is YYNGEE. V was cut by 3 bases and J by 10 bases, with 14 bases left in between. The CDR3 is 13 residues long. The CDR3 DNA sequence: TGTGCCAGCAGCGCATCGTCTAGCAACGAGCAGTTCTTC. Residues: CASSASSSNEQFF.

V gene TRBV4-1 combines with J gene TRBJ2-4, with TRBD1 matching over 10 bases. CDR1 MGHRA and CDR2 YSYEKL come from the germline V gene. V lost 0 bases to trimming and J lost 13 bases; unmatched junction nucleotides: 15. There are 17 residues in the CDR3. The CDR3 coding sequence is TGCGCCAGCAGCCAAGAACGGCCGGGACAGGGGTATGGTGGGCAGTACTTC. As protein: CASSQERPGQGYGGQYF.

This chain links TRBV7-2 with TRBJ1-2; possible D gene TRBD1, 6 bases. Looked up from germline, CDR1 is SGHTA and CDR2 is FQGNSA. The V gene lost 5 bases and the J gene lost 2 bases, with 9 bases spanning the gap. The CDR3 has 13 amino acids. The CDR3 here is CASSGDRNYGYTF. Here the CDR3 DNA reads TGTGCCAGCAGCGGAGACAGGAACTATGGCTACACCTTC.

The chain combines TRBV4-3 with TRBJ2-2, with D perhaps matching TRBD2 (5 bases). V shed 0 bases and J shed 7 bases, with 15 bases lying between them. CDR1 and CDR2 from the germline V gene are LGHNA and YSLEER. The CDR3 contains 16 residues. The CDR3: CASSQDLGVAFGELFF. Here the CDR3 DNA reads TGCGCCAGCAGCCAAGACCTCGGGGTGGCGTTCGGGGAGCTGTTTTTT.

V and J are TRBV12-3 or TRBV12-4 and TRBJ2-5; D perhaps matches TRBD1 (8 bases). The CDR3 has 17 residues. With 6 bases removed from V and 11 bases from J, the gap between germline ends came to 31 bases. The CDR3 is CASSQGAGDHPDNEQYF. CDR3 nucleotides: TGTGCCAGCAGCCAGGGGGCGGGGGACCATCCGGACAATGAGCAGTACTTC.

This clonotype was picked up a small number of times. The rearrangement links TRBV3-1 to TRBJ2-5; 7 nucleotides agree with TRBD2. Germline CDR1 is LGHDT and CDR2 is YNNKEL (reference sequence). V gave up 4 bases and J gave up 2 bases; unmatched junction bases: 4. This CDR3 is built from 14 residues. The CDR3 DNA reads TGTGCCAGCAGCCGGGACTATCCACAAGAGACCCAGTACTTC. Protein: CASSRDYPQETQYF.

This clonotype was picked up many times. V is TRBV7-2 and J is TRBJ1-4, with 7 bases identical to TRBD1. Trimming cost V 3 bases and J 4 bases; bases outside gene matches: 2. Germline-derived CDR1 and CDR2 are SGHTA and FQGNSA. This CDR3 contains 14 residues. This chain's CDR3 is CASSLTGLNEKLFF. As DNA, the CDR3 is TGTGCCAGCAGCTTGACAGGGCTTAATGAAAAACTGTTTTTT.

This clonotype was observed a few times. This chain joins TRBV7-3 and TRBJ2-3; possibly TRBD1 or TRBD2 for D (5 bases each). V lost 2 bases and J 3 bases, leaving 15 bases between the germline ends. CDR1 and CDR2 (germline): SGHTA, FQGTGA. CDR3 length: 16 amino acids. In nucleotides, the CDR3 is TGTGCCAGCAGCTTAGGTTTGGGGGTAACTACAGATACGCAGTATTTT. It translates to CASSLGLGVTTDTQYF.